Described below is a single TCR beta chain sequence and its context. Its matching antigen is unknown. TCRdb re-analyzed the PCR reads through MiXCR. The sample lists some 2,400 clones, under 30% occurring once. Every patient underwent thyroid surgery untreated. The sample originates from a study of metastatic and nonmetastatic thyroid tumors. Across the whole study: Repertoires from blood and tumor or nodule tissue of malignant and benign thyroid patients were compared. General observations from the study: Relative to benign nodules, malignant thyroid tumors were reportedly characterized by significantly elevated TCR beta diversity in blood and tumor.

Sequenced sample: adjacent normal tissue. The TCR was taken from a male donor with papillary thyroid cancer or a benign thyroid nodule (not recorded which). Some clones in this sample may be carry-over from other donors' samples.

The CDR3 protein is CATRRAGELFF. The DNA for the CDR3 is TGTGCCACCCGAAGGGCCGGGGAGCTGTTTTTT. This sequence joins TRBV2 and TRBJ2-2; no clear D gene. The CDR3 is 11 amino acids. Between the trimmed V and J ends, which lost 10 bases and 6 bases, there was a span of 9 bases. Germline values: CDR1 SNHLY, CDR2 FYNNEI.